The sequence of this TCR beta chain was determined in a study of human T cells and chemical hapten exposure. As for the study in general: Patch tests containing 0.01% DPC, applied to the upper back, were read at 6 days.

Time point here: pre-sensitization, week 0. Treatment noted: therapeutic diphenylcyclopropenone sensitization with weekly scalp DPC. Study findings and constraints: There was no change with DPC sensitization in TCRs above 1 in 1000 frequency. Every donor had alopecia, and their immune response may therefore differ from healthy people's.

Points on this clonotype: Its antigen is currently unknown. This may arise from a read error, as a much more abundant clone is one base away.

The V gene's germline CDR1 is MNHEY and CDR2 SVGEGT. V lost 6 bases, J lost 3 bases, and 8 bases lay in between. The length of the CDR3 is 13 residues. MiXCR was run by TCRdb on the RACE reads, yielding one entry per CDR3 protein. The sample has a few hundred thousand distinct CDR3 sequences, 7.5% to 9% seen once; the top ten hold about 2.5%. The sequence was collected from a woman in her 40s with alopecia areata. Some clones in this sample may be carry-over from other donors' samples. V usage is TRBV6-2 or TRBV6-3 and J usage is TRBJ2-2; D is unclear. The material was whole blood, obtained in connection with sensitization to the hapten diphenylcyclopropenone (DPC). The CDR3 sequence is CASSLQHTGELFF. The CDR3 bases are TGTGCCAGCAGCTTACAGCACACCGGGGAGCTGTTTTTT.